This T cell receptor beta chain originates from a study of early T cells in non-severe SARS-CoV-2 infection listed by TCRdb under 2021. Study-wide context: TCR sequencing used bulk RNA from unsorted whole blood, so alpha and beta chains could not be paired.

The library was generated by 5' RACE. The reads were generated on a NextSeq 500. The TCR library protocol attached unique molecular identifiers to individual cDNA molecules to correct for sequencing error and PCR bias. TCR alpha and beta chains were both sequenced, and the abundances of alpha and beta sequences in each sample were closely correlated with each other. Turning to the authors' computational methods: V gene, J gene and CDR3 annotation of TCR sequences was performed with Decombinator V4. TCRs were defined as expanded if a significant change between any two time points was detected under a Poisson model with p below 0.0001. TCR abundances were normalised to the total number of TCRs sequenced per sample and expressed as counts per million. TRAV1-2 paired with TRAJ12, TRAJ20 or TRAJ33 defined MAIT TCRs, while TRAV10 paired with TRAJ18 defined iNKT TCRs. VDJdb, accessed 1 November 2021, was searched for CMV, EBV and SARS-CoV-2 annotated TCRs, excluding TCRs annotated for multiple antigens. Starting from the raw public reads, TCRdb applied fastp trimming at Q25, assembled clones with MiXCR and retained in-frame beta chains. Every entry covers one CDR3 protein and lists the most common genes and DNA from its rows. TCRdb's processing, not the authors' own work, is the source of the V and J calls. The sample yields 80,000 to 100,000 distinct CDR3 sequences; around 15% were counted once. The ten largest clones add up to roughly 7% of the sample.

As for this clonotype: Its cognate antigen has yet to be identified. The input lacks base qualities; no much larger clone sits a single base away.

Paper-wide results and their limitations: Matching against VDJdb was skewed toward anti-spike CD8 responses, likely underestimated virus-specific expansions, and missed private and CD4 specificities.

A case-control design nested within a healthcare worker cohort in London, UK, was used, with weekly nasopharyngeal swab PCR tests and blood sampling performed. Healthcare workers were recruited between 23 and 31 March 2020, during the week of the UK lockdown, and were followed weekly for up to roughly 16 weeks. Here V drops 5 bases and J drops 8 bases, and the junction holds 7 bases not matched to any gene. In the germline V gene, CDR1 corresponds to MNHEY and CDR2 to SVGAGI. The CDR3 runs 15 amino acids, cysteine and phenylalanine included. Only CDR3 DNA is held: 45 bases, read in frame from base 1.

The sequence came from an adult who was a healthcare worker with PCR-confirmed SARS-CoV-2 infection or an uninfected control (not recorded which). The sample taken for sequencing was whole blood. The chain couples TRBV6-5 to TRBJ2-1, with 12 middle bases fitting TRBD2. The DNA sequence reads TGTGCCAGCAGTCAACTAGCGGGAGGTTCCGATGAGCAGTTCTTC. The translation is CASSQLAGGSDEQFF.